The rows below give T cell receptor beta chains drawn from one sample of a study of blood T cells in healthy people across ages. TCRdb recomputed calls from the 5' RACE reads with MiXCR, one row per CDR3 protein. The sample has about 1.8 million distinct CDR3 sequences; less than 50% are singletons. Sequenced material: blood. The receptor source for this set is a woman aged 40-49 years in good health. The CDR3 runs from the conserved cysteine through the conserved F or W. The D gene is left open where the match is weak. Clone size is given for some rows only: seen once, a few or many times, or a class if the clone is expanded.

TGTGCCAGCAGTTTATCGGCCGGGACAGGGGGATACGAGCAGTACTTC	CASSLSAGTGGYEQYF	TRBD1	TRBV27	TRBJ2-7	-
TGCAGTACGGACAGGGGCTACGAGCAGTACTTC	CSTDRGYEQYF	TRBD1	TRBV20-1	TRBJ2-7	-
TGCAGTGCTACAGGTCAGAGAAGATTTGGGACCCAGTACTTC	CSATGQRRFGTQYF	-	TRBV20-1	TRBJ2-5	few
TGTGCCAGCACGGGACGGATGAACACTGAAGCTTTCTTT	CASTGRMNTEAFF	-	TRBV27	TRBJ1-1	few
TGTGCCATCAAGGAACCGGGGGGAATCCAAGAGACCCAGTACTTC	CAIKEPGGIQETQYF	TRBD2	TRBV10-3	TRBJ2-5	few
TGTGCCAGCTCCCGACTAGCAATTAACAATGAGCAGTTCTTC	CASSRLAINNEQFF	TRBD2	TRBV28	TRBJ2-1	-
TGTGCCAGCAGCCCCGGGGGCACAGATACGCAGTATTTT	CASSPGGTDTQYF	-	TRBV18	TRBJ2-3	many
TGCAGTGCTAGAGAGATGGAGAGGGGGAGGTATGGCTACACCTTC	CSAREMERGRYGYTF	-	TRBV20-1	TRBJ1-2	many
TGTGCCAGCAGTGCCCTTGAGGGCTACACCTTC	CASSALEGYTF	-	TRBV28	TRBJ1-2	few
TGTGCCAGCAGCGTTCTGGGGGGCACCTATGGCTACACCTTC	CASSVLGGTYGYTF	-	TRBV7-9	TRBJ1-2	-
TGTGCCAGCACCCCGGGACTAAGCTCCTATAATTCACCCCTCCACTTT	CASTPGLSSYNSPLHF	-	TRBV28	TRBJ1-6	-
TGTGCCACCTACGGGGTCGTCGCTAACTACGAGCAGTACTTC	CATYGVVANYEQYF	-	TRBV6-1	TRBJ2-7	-
TGCGCCAGCAGCTTGGCGGGACGGCCCTATGGCTACACCTTC	CASSLAGRPYGYTF	-	TRBV5-1	TRBJ1-2	-
TGTGCCAGCAGTTCAATCGACAGAGACAATGAGCAGTTCTTC	CASSSIDRDNEQFF	-	TRBV6-2/TRBV6-3	TRBJ2-1	few
TGTGCCAGCAGTGAGGCCTTTAACTATGGCTACACCTTC	CASSEAFNYGYTF	-	TRBV27	TRBJ1-2	few
TGTGCCAGCAGCTTGTGGGGACAGATTAGCAATCAGCCCCAGCATTTT	CASSLWGQISNQPQHF	TRBD1	TRBV7-2	TRBJ1-5	-
TGTGCCAGCAGTCGTAGCGGGGGTTCGCGGGAGCAGTTCTTC	CASSRSGGSREQFF	TRBD2	TRBV12-3/TRBV12-4	TRBJ2-1	-
TGCAGTGTCCCGGGACTAGCTACAGATACGCAGTATTTT	CSVPGLATDTQYF	TRBD2	TRBV20-1	TRBJ2-3	once
TGCAGTGCGAGTTGGAGGTCGGTCTATGGCTACACCTTC	CSASWRSVYGYTF	-	TRBV20-1	TRBJ1-2	-
TGCAGTGCTAGGGGGGATGGACAGGGGGCAGATGGCTACACCTTC	CSARGDGQGADGYTF	TRBD1	TRBV20-1	TRBJ1-2	few
TGTGCCAGCAGTGCCGAACTAGCAGTCGGGGAGCTGTTTTTT	CASSAELAVGELFF	-	TRBV2	TRBJ2-2	few
TGTGCCAGCAGTTTTGGAGCGGGGGGAACCACTAGCACAGATACGCAGTATTTT	CASSFGAGGTTSTDTQYF	TRBD2	TRBV28	TRBJ2-3	-
TGCGCCAACAGCTTCGGAAGGGCCTGGGAGACCCAGTACTTC	CANSFGRAWETQYF	-	TRBV5-1	TRBJ2-5	-
TGTGCCAGCATCGAAGACAACTTGAACACTGAAGCTTTCTTT	CASIEDNLNTEAFF	-	TRBV6-1	TRBJ1-1	-
TGTGCCAGCAACTGGCAGGGGGTCGGGGCACCCCTCCACTTT	CASNWQGVGAPLHF	TRBD1	TRBV6-5	TRBJ1-6	-
TGCAGTGCTAGAGACTGGATTAGGCAGACCCAGTACTTC	CSARDWIRQTQYF	-	TRBV20-1	TRBJ2-5	-
TGTGCCACCAGCAGAGATAATAAGGGTCGTGGCTACACCTTC	CATSRDNKGRGYTF	-	TRBV15	TRBJ1-2	-
TGTGCCAGCAGTATGGACAGGGGATTGGAAGAGCAGTACTTC	CASSMDRGLEEQYF	TRBD1	TRBV12-3/TRBV12-4	TRBJ2-7	-
TGCAGTGCTAGAGGGCTGCAGGGTGGTGGAACCAAAAACATTCAGTACTTC	CSARGLQGGGTKNIQYF	-	TRBV20-1	TRBJ2-4	few
TGCAGTGCTAGCTTGGAATTCGGGGGCTACACCTTC	CSASLEFGGYTF	-	TRBV20-1	TRBJ1-2	-
TGTGCCAGCAGCCTGGGGGGGACAGGGGGCCATGAGCAGTTCTTC	CASSLGGTGGHEQFF	TRBD1	TRBV12-3/TRBV12-4	TRBJ2-1	-
TGTGCCTGGATTCGAGGAGGGGAGCAGTACTTC	CAWIRGGEQYF	-	TRBV30	TRBJ2-7	-
TGTGCCAGCAGCCCTCGACAGGGCGGAGGCACAGATACGCAGTATTTT	CASSPRQGGGTDTQYF	TRBD1	TRBV7-2	TRBJ2-3	-
TGTGCCAGCAGTGGACAGAGCTACAATGAGCAGTACTTC	CASSGQSYNEQYF	-	TRBV2	TRBJ2-5	-
TGCAGTGCTAGAGATCCGGCGACAGGGTCGGTCAATGAGCAGTTCTTC	CSARDPATGSVNEQFF	TRBD1	TRBV20-1	TRBJ2-1	once
TGTGCCAGCAGGCGGCAGGGGAACACTGAAGCTTTCTTT	CASRRQGNTEAFF	-	TRBV14	TRBJ1-1	-
TGCGCCAGCAGCTTGGACCGCGGTGTCAAGGGCTATTCACCCCTCCACTTT	CASSLDRGVKGYSPLHF	-	TRBV5-1	TRBJ1-6	-
TGTGCCAGCAGCCTTCGCGGGCAGGAGGAGCAGTTCTTC	CASSLRGQEEQFF	-	TRBV11-2	TRBJ2-1	-
TGCGCCAGCACCCCGGACAGGGGTAATTCACCCCTCCACTTT	CASTPDRGNSPLHF	TRBD1	TRBV5-1	TRBJ1-6	-
TGTGCCACCAGTGATTACCAGACCGAGGGAGCTTTCTTT	CATSDYQTEGAFF	-	TRBV24-1	TRBJ1-1	-
TGTGCCAGCCCGCAGAGCGGGGGGTTCCACGAGCAGTACTTC	CASPQSGGFHEQYF	TRBD2	TRBV9	TRBJ2-7	once
TGTGCCAGCAGCTTAGCGTCGCGGGGGGCTCAAGAGACCCAGTACTTC	CASSLASRGAQETQYF	TRBD2	TRBV7-2	TRBJ2-5	few
TGTGCCAGCAGCCAATTGGGACAGGCCATTAAGGGCTACACCTTC	CASSQLGQAIKGYTF	TRBD1	TRBV16	TRBJ1-2	-
TGCAGTGCCAGACAGGGGATAAACTACAATGAGCAGTTCTTC	CSARQGINYNEQFF	TRBD1	TRBV20-1	TRBJ2-1	-
TGCAGCGTTGATTTGGGGCAAGGAGTCTATGGCTACACCTTC	CSVDLGQGVYGYTF	-	TRBV29-1	TRBJ1-2	-
TGTGCCAGCAGCGCAACGGGACGGGCTGATGAAAAACTGTTTTTT	CASSATGRADEKLFF	-	TRBV9	TRBJ1-4	-
TGTGCCAGCAGTTACTCGTATACCGATCAGCCCCAGCATTTT	CASSYSYTDQPQHF	-	TRBV6-2/TRBV6-3	TRBJ1-5	-
TGTGCCAGCTCCCTTGGCGTAAGCTCAACCTACGAGCAGTACTTC	CASSLGVSSTYEQYF	-	TRBV18	TRBJ2-7	few
TGCAGCGTTGGGGGGGGCACTGGAGACACTGAAGCTTTCTTT	CSVGGGTGDTEAFF	-	TRBV29-1	TRBJ1-1	-
TGTGCCAGCAGTGACCCGGGGAACACTGAAGCTTTCTTT	CASSDPGNTEAFF	-	TRBV6-6	TRBJ1-1	-
TGTGCCAGCAGCCAAGGTCCGGGACTAGCGGAAGAGACCCAGTACTTC	CASSQGPGLAEETQYF	TRBD2	TRBV4-2	TRBJ2-5	few
TGCGCCAGCAGCTTAGAGGAGCCCTTGAACTACGAGCAGTACTTC	CASSLEEPLNYEQYF	-	TRBV5-1	TRBJ2-7	-
TGTGCCAGCAGCTTAGTGTGGGGCTCGGTGGGCTCCGAGCAGTACTTC	CASSLVWGSVGSEQYF	-	TRBV7-2	TRBJ2-7	-
TGTGCCAGCAGTAGCCGGGACGCATACTATGGCTACACCTTC	CASSSRDAYYGYTF	-	TRBV12-3/TRBV12-4	TRBJ1-2	-
TGTGCCAGCAGTTCCGGGACAGGCGTTGAAAAACTGTTTTTT	CASSSGTGVEKLFF	TRBD1	TRBV6-5	TRBJ1-4	-